One sample yielded the 4 T cell receptor beta chains listed below, sequenced in a study of cytomegalovirus exposure and HLA in healthy donors. Amplification used 60 Vbeta primers and 13 Jbeta primers. The data were produced by immunoSEQ multiplex PCR, yet TCRdb's version contains in-frame clones alone and is incomplete. This sample yields around 75,000 clones, of which about 75% are seen a single time; over 2.5% belongs to the top ten. Sequenced: PBMCs. These receptors were taken from a man between 18 and 29 years old in good health and CMV-seronegative.

Here the CDR3 reads CASSPRQAHSPLHF. The CDR3 DNA is TGTGCCAGCAGCCCCCGGCAGGCCCATTCACCCCTCCACTTT. The chain carries TRBV27 and TRBJ1-6; D uncertain. V gave up 6 bases and J gave up 8 bases, with 14 bases separating them. Germline V gene data show CDR1 as MNHEY and CDR2 as SMNVEV (reference sequence). This CDR3 region has 14 residues.

This chain joins TRBV5-1 and TRBJ1-2; 8 bases line up with TRBD1. Per germline, CDR1 SGHRS and CDR2 YFSETQ. V shed 4 bases, J shed 0 bases, and the junction held 11 bases outside the gene matches. The CDR3 loop spans 17 amino acids. The CDR3 nucleotides read TGCGCCAGCAGCATTTTTCCGGGACAGGATGCTAACTATGGCTACACCTTC. Amino acid sequence: CASSIFPGQDANYGYTF.

The chain links TRBV30 to TRBJ2-1; D possibly corresponds to TRBD2 (6 bases). Germline V gene lookup returns CDR1 GTSNPN and CDR2 SVGIG (reference sequence). Trimming cost V 0 bases and J 2 bases, with 20 bases left between them. The CDR3 runs 18 residues. CDR3 sequence: CAWSVQEEGLSAYNEQFF. CDR3 DNA: TGTGCCTGGAGTGTACAAGAGGAGGGATTAAGCGCCTACAATGAGCAGTTCTTC.

This clone was counted a few times. The rearrangement uses TRBV6-1 and TRBJ2-7, with 8 bases aligning to TRBD2. The CDR3 contains 18 residues. In germline, CDR1 is MNHNS, CDR2 SASEGT. Germline trimming cut 2 bases from V and 0 bases from J; bases unmatched to any gene: 12. The CDR3 loop reads CASSERSGSGVLSYEQYV. The CDR3 DNA sequence: TGTGCCAGCAGTGAAAGGTCCGGTAGCGGGGTCCTCTCCTACGAGCAGTACGTC.